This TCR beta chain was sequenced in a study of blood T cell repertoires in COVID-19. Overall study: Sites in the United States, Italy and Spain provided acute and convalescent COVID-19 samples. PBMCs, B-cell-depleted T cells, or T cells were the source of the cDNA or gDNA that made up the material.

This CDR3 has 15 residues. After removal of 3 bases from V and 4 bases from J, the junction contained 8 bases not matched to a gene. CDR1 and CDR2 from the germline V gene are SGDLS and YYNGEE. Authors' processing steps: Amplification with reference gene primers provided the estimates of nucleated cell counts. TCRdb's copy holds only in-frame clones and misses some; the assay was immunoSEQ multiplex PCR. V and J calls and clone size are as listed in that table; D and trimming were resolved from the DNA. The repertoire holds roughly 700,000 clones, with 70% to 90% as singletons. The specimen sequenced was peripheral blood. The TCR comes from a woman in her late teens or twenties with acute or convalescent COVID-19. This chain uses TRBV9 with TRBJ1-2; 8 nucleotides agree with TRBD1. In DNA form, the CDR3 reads TGTGCCAGCAGCGCCCAGGGACAGGCGCCCTATGGCTACACCTTC. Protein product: CASSAQGQAPYGYTF.